These T cell receptor beta chains were read from a single sample in a study of OX40 agonist ivuxolimab in advanced cancers. Using immunoSEQ multiplex PCR, the repertoire was profiled, and TCRdb retains in-frame clones only, with some absent. Here the sample spans tens of thousands of clones, approximately 89% being singletons. The specimen was CD4+ or CD8+ T cells sorted from blood, collected in a trial of the OX40 agonist ivuxolimab. All receptors derive from an adult with an advanced solid tumor such as melanoma, head and neck, liver or kidney cancer. Both conserved end residues are part of each CDR3. D genes are given only for firm matches. Clone size, where shown, is once, few, many, or a class for clones that have expanded.

clone size: .
V gene: TRBV7-3
J gene: TRBJ2-1
D gene: TRBD1
CDR3 DNA: TGTGCCAGCAGCATGGGACAGGGGGCGGATGAGCAGTTCTTC
CDR3 protein: CASSMGQGADEQFF

clone size: .
V gene: TRBV28
J gene: TRBJ2-1
D gene: .
CDR3 DNA: TGTGCCAGCGCGAACCTCAATGAGCAGTTCTTC
CDR3 protein: CASANLNEQFF

clone size: .
V gene: TRBV5-1
J gene: TRBJ1-2
D gene: .
CDR3 DNA: TGCGCCAGCAGCTTGGCCGACCCGAACTATGGCTACACCTTC
CDR3 protein: CASSLADPNYGYTF

clone size: .
V gene: TRBV5-1
J gene: TRBJ1-1
D gene: TRBD1
CDR3 DNA: TGCGCCAGCAGCTGGAATCTCGGGACAGGGTTTATTAGGGGCACTGAAGCTTTCTTT
CDR3 protein: CASSWNLGTGFIRGTEAFF

clone size: few
V gene: TRBV7-9
J gene: TRBJ1-6
D gene: .
CDR3 DNA: TGTGCCAGCAGCGAAAAGGGACACTTTAATTCACCCCTCCACTTT
CDR3 protein: CASSEKGHFNSPLHF

clone size: .
V gene: TRBV4-3
J gene: TRBJ2-3
D gene: TRBD2
CDR3 DNA: TGCGCCAGCAGCCCGCGGGGGAGGGGTTGGAGCACAGATACGCAGTATTTT
CDR3 protein: CASSPRGRGWSTDTQYF

clone size: .
V gene: TRBV2
J gene: TRBJ2-5
D gene: TRBD2
CDR3 DNA: TGTGCCAGCAGCCAGATGAGCGGGGTTCAAGAGACCCAGTACTTC
CDR3 protein: CASSQMSGVQETQYF

clone size: .
V gene: TRBV7-8
J gene: TRBJ1-4
D gene: .
CDR3 DNA: TGTGCCAGCAGCTTAGCAGGGCTAACTAATGAAAAACTGTTTTTT
CDR3 protein: CASSLAGLTNEKLFF

clone size: .
V gene: TRBV5-4
J gene: TRBJ2-5
D gene: TRBD1
CDR3 DNA: TGTGCCAGCAGCTTGCCCCGGACCCACACACAGGGGATGGAGACCCAGTACTTC
CDR3 protein: CASSLPRTHTQGMETQYF

clone size: .
V gene: TRBV5-6
J gene: TRBJ2-2
D gene: TRBD1
CDR3 DNA: TGTGCCAGCAGCCGGGACAGACGCAACACCGGGGAGCTGTTTTTT
CDR3 protein: CASSRDRRNTGELFF

clone size: .
V gene: TRBV28
J gene: TRBJ1-2
D gene: TRBD1
CDR3 DNA: TGTGCCAGCAGGGAAGGGACAGGGGGACACTATGGCTACACCTTC
CDR3 protein: CASREGTGGHYGYTF

clone size: .
V gene: TRBV7-2
J gene: TRBJ1-2
D gene: TRBD1
CDR3 DNA: TGTGCCAGCAGGCAGGGGGGAGATTTTTATGGCTACACCTTC
CDR3 protein: CASRQGGDFYGYTF

clone size: .
V gene: TRBV29-1
J gene: TRBJ2-3
D gene: .
CDR3 DNA: TGCAGCGTTGAAGAGTCCCGATGGGGCACAGATACGCAGTATTTT
CDR3 protein: CSVEESRWGTDTQYF

clone size: once
V gene: TRBV6-5
J gene: TRBJ2-3
D gene: TRBD2
CDR3 DNA: TGTGCCAGCAGAAGAGGACTAGCGGGCACAGATACGCAGTATTTT
CDR3 protein: CASRRGLAGTDTQYF

clone size: .
V gene: TRBV29-1
J gene: TRBJ2-1
D gene: TRBD2
CDR3 DNA: TGCAGCGTAGGCGGGGGGCTCTCCTACAATGAGCAGTTCTTC
CDR3 protein: CSVGGGLSYNEQFF

clone size: .
V gene: TRBV6-5
J gene: TRBJ1-1
D gene: TRBD1
CDR3 DNA: TGTGCCAGCAGTTACGCCGGGACAGGGGGCCAAGCTTTCTTT
CDR3 protein: CASSYAGTGGQAFF

clone size: .
V gene: TRBV7-3
J gene: TRBJ2-3
D gene: TRBD2
CDR3 DNA: TGTGCCAGCAGTGCGCTGCGGGGGGCCCATACGCAGTATTTT
CDR3 protein: CASSALRGAHTQYF

clone size: .
V gene: TRBV25-1
J gene: TRBJ2-2
D gene: TRBD2
CDR3 DNA: TGTGCCAGCCGGCGGCCAGCGGGGGACACCGGGGAGCTGTTTTTT
CDR3 protein: CASRRPAGDTGELFF

clone size: .
V gene: TRBV9
J gene: TRBJ2-1
D gene: TRBD1
CDR3 DNA: TGTGCCAGCAGTCCAAGGCTTGGGGGACAGATCCAGGGTGAGCAGTTCTTC
CDR3 protein: CASSPRLGGQIQGEQFF

clone size: .
V gene: TRBV7-9
J gene: TRBJ1-1
D gene: .
CDR3 DNA: TGTGCCAGCAGCTTATTGAACACTGAAGCTTTCTTT
CDR3 protein: CASSLLNTEAFF

clone size: .
V gene: TRBV5-1
J gene: TRBJ2-7
D gene: .
CDR3 DNA: TGCGCCAGCAGCTTGGTTAGAGAATACGAGCAGTACTTC
CDR3 protein: CASSLVREYEQYF

clone size: .
V gene: TRBV19
J gene: TRBJ2-2
D gene: TRBD2
CDR3 DNA: TGTGCCAGTAGGAAACCGGGACTAGCGGTCACCGGGGAGCTGTTTTTT
CDR3 protein: CASRKPGLAVTGELFF

clone size: .
V gene: TRBV25-1
J gene: TRBJ2-7
D gene: TRBD2
CDR3 DNA: TGTGCCAGCAGTCAAGCGGGGAAACCCTACGAGCAGTACTTC
CDR3 protein: CASSQAGKPYEQYF

clone size: .
V gene: TRBV11-3
J gene: TRBJ2-2
D gene: TRBD2
CDR3 DNA: TGTGCCAGCAGCTTTATCGGGGGGGACACCGGGGAGCTGTTTTTT
CDR3 protein: CASSFIGGDTGELFF

clone size: .
V gene: TRBV9
J gene: TRBJ2-5
D gene: .
CDR3 DNA: TGTGCCAGCAGCTCAGATCCGAGGGAGACCCAGTACTTC
CDR3 protein: CASSSDPRETQYF

clone size: .
V gene: TRBV29-1
J gene: TRBJ1-1
D gene: TRBD1
CDR3 DNA: TGCAGCGTTGTAGAGGGACAGATCACTGAAGCTTTCTTT
CDR3 protein: CSVVEGQITEAFF

clone size: .
V gene: TRBV28
J gene: TRBJ1-5
D gene: TRBD1
CDR3 DNA: TGTGCCAGCAGTGGGACAGGGGGCCTTAGCAATCAGCCCCAGCATTTT
CDR3 protein: CASSGTGGLSNQPQHF